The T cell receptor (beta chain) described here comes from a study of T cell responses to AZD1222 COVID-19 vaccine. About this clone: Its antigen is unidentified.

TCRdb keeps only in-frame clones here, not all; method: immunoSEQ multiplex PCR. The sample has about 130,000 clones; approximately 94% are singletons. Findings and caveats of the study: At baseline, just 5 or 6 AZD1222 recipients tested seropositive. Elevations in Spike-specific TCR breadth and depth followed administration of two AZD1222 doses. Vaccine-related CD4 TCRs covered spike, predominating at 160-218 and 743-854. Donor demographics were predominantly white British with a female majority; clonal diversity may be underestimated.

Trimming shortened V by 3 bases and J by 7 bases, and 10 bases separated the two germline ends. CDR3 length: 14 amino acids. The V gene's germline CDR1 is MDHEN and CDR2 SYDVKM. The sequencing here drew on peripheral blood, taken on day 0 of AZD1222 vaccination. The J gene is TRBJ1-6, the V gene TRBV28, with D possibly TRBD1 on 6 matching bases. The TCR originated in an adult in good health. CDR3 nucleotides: TGTGCCAGCAGTTTGAGAGACAGGAATTCACCCCTCCACTTT. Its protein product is CASSLRDRNSPLHF.